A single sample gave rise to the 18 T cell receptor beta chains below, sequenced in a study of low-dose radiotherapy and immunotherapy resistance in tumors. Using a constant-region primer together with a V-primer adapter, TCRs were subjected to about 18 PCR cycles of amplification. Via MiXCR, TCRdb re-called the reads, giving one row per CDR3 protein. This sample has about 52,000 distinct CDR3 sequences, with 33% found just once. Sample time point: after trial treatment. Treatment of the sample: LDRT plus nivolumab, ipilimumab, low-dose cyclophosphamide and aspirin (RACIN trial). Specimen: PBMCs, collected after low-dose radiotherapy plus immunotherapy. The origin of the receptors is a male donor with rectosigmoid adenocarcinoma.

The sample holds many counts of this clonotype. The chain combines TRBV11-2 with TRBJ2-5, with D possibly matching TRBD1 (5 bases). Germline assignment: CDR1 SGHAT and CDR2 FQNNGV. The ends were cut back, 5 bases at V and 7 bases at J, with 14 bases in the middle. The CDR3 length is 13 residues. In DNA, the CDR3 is TGTGCCAGCAGCCGACCTGGGGCCGGGACCCAGTACTTC. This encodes CASSRPGAGTQYF.

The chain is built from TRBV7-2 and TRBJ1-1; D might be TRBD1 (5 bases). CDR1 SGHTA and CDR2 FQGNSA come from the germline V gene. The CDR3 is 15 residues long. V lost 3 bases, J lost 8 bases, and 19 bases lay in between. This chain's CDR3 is CASSFSAAGQKEAFF. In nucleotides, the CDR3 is TGTGCCAGCAGCTTTTCGGCGGCAGGGCAGAAGGAAGCTTTCTTT. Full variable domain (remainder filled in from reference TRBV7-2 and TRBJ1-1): GAGVSQSPSNKVTEKGKDVELRCDPISGHTALYWYRQSLGQGLEFLIYFQGNSAPDKSGLPSDRFSAERTGGSVSTLTIQRTQQEDSAVYLCASSFSAAGQKEAFFGQGTRLTVV.

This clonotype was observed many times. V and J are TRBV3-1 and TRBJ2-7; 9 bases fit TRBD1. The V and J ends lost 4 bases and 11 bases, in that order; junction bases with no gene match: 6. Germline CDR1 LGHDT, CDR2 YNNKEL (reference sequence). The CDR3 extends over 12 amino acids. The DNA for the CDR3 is TGTGCCAGCAGCCCCGGACAGGGGAGAAAGTACTTC. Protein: CASSPGQGRKYF.

In nucleotides, the CDR3 is TGTGCCAGCAGCGTAGCCGGGAGGGCCGCCGGGGCCAACGTCCTGACTTTC. The encoded protein is CASSVAGRAAGANVLTF. This sequence joins TRBV9 and TRBJ2-6; 8 positions match TRBD2. The CDR3 totals 17 residues. Germline trimming cut 0 bases from V and 4 bases from J; bases unmatched to any gene: 6. CDR1 is SGDLS and CDR2 is YYNGEE in the germline V gene.

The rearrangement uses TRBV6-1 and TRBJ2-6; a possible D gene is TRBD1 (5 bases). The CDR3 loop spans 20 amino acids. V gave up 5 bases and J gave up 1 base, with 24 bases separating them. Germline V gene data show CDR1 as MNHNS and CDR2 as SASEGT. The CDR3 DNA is TGTGCCAGCAGTAGGGGCCACTCTTCAGCGCGCCAGTCTGGGGCCAACGTCCTGACTTTC. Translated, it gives CASSRGHSSARQSGANVLTF.

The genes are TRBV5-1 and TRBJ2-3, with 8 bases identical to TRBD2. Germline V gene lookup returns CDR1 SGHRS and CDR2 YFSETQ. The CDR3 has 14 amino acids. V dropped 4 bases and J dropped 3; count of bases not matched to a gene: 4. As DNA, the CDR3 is TGCGCCAGCAGCGGCCTAGCGGGTACAGATACGCAGTATTTT. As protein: CASSGLAGTDTQYF. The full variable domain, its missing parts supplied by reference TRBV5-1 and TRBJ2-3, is KAGVTQTPRYLIKTRGQQVTLSCSPISGHRSVSWYQQTPGQGLQFLFEYFSETQRNKGNFPGRFSGRQFSNSRSEMNVSTLELGDSALYLCASSGLAGTDTQYFGPGTRLTVL.

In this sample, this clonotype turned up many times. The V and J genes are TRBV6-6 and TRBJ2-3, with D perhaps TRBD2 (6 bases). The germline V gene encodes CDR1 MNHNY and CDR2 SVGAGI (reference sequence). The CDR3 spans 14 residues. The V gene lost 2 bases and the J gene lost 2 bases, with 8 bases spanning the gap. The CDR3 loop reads CASSYGGTTDTQYF. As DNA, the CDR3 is TGTGCCAGCAGTTACGGCGGGACCACAGATACGCAGTATTTT.

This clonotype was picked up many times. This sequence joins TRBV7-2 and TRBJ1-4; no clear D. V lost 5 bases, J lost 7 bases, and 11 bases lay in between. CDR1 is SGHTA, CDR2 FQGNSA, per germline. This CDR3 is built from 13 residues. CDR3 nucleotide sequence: TGTGCCAGCAGCAGTCGGGTGGGTGAAAAACTGTTTTTT. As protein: CASSSRVGEKLFF.

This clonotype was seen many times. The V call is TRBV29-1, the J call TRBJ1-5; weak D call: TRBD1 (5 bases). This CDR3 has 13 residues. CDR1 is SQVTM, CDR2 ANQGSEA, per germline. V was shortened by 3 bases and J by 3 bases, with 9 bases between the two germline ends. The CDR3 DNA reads TGCAGCGTTGAGGAGGGACTCAATCAGCCCCAGCATTTT. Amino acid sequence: CSVEEGLNQPQHF. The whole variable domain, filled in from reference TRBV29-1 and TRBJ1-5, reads SAVISQKPSRDICQRGTSLTIQCQVDSQVTMMFWYRQQPGQSLTLIATANQGSEATYESGFVIDKFPISRPNLTFSTLTVSNMSPEDSSIYLCSVEEGLNQPQHFGDGTRLSIL.

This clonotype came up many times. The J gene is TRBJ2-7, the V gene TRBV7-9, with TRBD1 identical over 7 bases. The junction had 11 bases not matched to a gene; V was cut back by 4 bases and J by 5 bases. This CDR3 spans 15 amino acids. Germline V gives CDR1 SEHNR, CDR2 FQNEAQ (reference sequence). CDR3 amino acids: CASSSTDRDFHEQYF. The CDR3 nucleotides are TGTGCCAGCAGCTCTACCGACAGGGATTTTCACGAGCAGTACTTC.

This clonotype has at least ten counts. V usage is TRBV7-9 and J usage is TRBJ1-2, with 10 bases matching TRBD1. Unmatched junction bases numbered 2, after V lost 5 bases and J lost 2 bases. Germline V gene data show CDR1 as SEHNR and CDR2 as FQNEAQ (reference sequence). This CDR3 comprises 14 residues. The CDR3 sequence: CASSPGQGNYGYTF. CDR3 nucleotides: TGTGCCAGCAGCCCGGGACAGGGGAACTATGGCTACACCTTC. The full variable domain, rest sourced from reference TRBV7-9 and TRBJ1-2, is DTGVSQNPRHKITKRGQNVTFRCDPISEHNRLYWYRQTLGQGPEFLTYFQNEAQLEKSRLLSDRFSAERPKGSFSTLEIQRTEQGDSAMYLCASSPGQGNYGYTFGSGTRLTVV.

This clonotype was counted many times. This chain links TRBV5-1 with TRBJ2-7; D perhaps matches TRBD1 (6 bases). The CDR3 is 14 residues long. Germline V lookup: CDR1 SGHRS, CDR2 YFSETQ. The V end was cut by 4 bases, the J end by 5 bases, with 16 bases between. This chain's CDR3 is CASSTDRFWDEQYF. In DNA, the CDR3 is TGCGCCAGCAGCACCGACAGGTTCTGGGACGAGCAGTACTTC.

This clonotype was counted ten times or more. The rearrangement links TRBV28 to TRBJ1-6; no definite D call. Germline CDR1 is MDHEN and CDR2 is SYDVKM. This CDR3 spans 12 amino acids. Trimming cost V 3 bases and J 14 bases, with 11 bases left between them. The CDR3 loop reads CASSLDPQALHF. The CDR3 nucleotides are TGTGCCAGCAGTTTGGACCCCCAGGCCCTCCACTTT.

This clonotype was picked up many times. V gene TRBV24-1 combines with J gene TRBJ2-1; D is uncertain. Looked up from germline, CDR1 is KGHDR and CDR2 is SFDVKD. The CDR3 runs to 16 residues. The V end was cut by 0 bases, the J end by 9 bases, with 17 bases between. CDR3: CATSDLHRQDGVEQFF. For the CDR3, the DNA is TGTGCCACCAGTGATTTGCATAGGCAGGACGGCGTTGAGCAGTTCTTC.

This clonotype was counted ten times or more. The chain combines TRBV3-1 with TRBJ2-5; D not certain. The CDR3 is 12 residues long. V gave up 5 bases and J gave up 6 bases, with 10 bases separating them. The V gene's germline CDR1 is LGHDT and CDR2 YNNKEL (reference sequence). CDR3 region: CASSDTRKTQYF. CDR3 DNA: TGTGCCAGCAGCGACACACGGAAGACCCAGTACTTC.

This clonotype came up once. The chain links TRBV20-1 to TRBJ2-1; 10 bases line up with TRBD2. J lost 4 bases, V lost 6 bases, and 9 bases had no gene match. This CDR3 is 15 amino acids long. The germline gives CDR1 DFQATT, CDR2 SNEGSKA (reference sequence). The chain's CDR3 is CSARPEAGGYNEQFF. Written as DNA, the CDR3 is TGCAGTGCAAGACCGGAAGCGGGGGGGTACAATGAGCAGTTCTTC.

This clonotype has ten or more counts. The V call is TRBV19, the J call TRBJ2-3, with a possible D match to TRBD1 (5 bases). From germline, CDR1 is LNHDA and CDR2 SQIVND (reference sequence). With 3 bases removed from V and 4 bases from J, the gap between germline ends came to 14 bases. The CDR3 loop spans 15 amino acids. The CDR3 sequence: CASSMGPSWADTQYF. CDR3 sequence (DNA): TGTGCCAGTAGTATGGGGCCTTCGTGGGCAGATACGCAGTATTTT.

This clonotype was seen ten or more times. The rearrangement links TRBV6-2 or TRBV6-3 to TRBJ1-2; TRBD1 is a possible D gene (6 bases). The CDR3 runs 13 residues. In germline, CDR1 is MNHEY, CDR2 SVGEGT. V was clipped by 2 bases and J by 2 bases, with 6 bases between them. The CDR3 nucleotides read TGTGCCAGCAGTTACCAGGGGAACTATGGCTACACCTTC. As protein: CASSYQGNYGYTF.